The 20 T cell receptor beta chains listed next were all sequenced from one sample in a study of T cells in Graves' hyperthyroidism and ophthalmopathy. The TCR beta CDR3 regions underwent amplification using RNA transcripts as the source. During a first-round RT-PCR of the TCR CDR3, the HTBI primer set was used. TCRdb re-called the multiplex PCR reads with MiXCR, one entry per CDR3 protein. The sample records more than 300,000 distinct CDR3 sequences, about 18% being singletons. The sample consisted of blood. All receptors come from a man aged 18-30 years with Graves' ophthalmopathy.

This clonotype was seen only a few times. The chain carries TRBV29-1 and TRBJ2-1, with 10 bases identical to TRBD2. With V trimmed by 0 bases and J by 4 bases, 21 bases remained unmatched. The CDR3 length is 21 residues. Germline V gives CDR1 SQVTM, CDR2 ANQGSEA. The CDR3 sequence: CSVEDLGTSGTAYSNYNEQFF. In DNA form, the CDR3 reads TGCAGCGTTGAAGATCTTGGTACTAGCGGGACCGCATACTCAAATTACAATGAGCAGTTCTTC.

A few counts support this clonotype. The chain joins TRBV24-1 to TRBJ2-3; weak D call: TRBD1 (5 bases). Germline-derived CDR1 and CDR2 are KGHDR and SFDVKD. Trimming removed 4 bases at V and 0 bases at J, with 13 bases between. CDR3 size: 16 residues. The CDR3 DNA sequence: TGTGCCACCAGTGACTCAGGACATCCAAGCACAGATACGCAGTATTTT. Translated: CATSDSGHPSTDTQYF.

As regards this clonotype: Germline and junction disagree at one end, which may indicate a read error. This chain connects TRBV12-3 or TRBV12-4 to TRBJ2-1, with D unresolved. The CDR3 has 13 residues. CDR3 sequence (DNA): TGTGCCAGCAGTCCCTTCTCCCACAATGAGCAGTTCTTC. It codes for CASSPFSHNEQFF.

This clonotype was observed at least ten times. The chain employs TRBV3-1 and TRBJ1-1; D is possibly TRBD1 (5 bases). In germline, CDR1 is LGHDT, CDR2 YNNKEL (reference sequence). The V end lost 2 bases, the J end lost 5 bases, and 12 bases lay between the germline ends. The CDR3 has 14 residues. The CDR3 DNA reads TGTGCCAGCAGCCAATCTCTGGGGGGAACTGAAGCTTTCTTT. This encodes CASSQSLGGTEAFF.

This clonotype was counted a single time. The germline gene is not matched at one end of the junction; a read error may be the cause. This chain uses TRBV10-2 with TRBJ1-1; the match to TRBD1 covers 9 bases. The germline CDR1 and CDR2 sequences are WSHSY and SAAADI. The CDR3 covers 14 residues. CDR3 protein: CASFPTGGNAEAFF. The CDR3 DNA is TGCGCCAGTTTTCCGACAGGGGGGAACGCTGAAGCTTTCTTT.

This clonotype was detected ten times or more. The chain is built from TRBV3-1 and TRBJ1-6; weak D call: TRBD1 (5 bases). This CDR3 is built from 14 residues. CDR1 LGHDT and CDR2 YNNKEL come from the germline V gene (reference sequence). The V gene lost 4 bases and the J gene lost 7 bases, with 11 bases spanning the gap. The CDR3 region is CASSRIEGNSPLHF. The CDR3 bases are TGTGCCAGCAGCCGTATCGAGGGGAATTCACCCCTCCACTTT. The complete variable domain, with remaining parts taken from reference TRBV3-1 and TRBJ1-6, reads DTAVSQTPKYLVTQMGNDKSIKCEQNLGHDTMYWYKQDSKKFLKIMFSYNNKELIINETVPNRFSPKSPDKAHLNLHINSLELGDSAVYFCASSRIEGNSPLHFGNGTRLTVT.

The V gene is TRBV10-3, the J gene TRBJ2-3; TRBD2 agrees at 13 bases. CDR3 length: 17 residues. V was clipped by 10 bases and J by 1 base; unmatched bases: 11. Germline V gives CDR1 ENHRY, CDR2 SYGVKD. Written as DNA, the CDR3 is TGTGCCACGCGGGGACTAGCGGGGCCAGGTGGCACAGATACGCAGTATTTT. It yields the protein CATRGLAGPGGTDTQYF.

The table lists this clonotype with many counts. At one end the junction does not follow the germline gene, possibly because of a read error. V usage is TRBV5-1 and J usage is TRBJ1-1, with D unresolved. Germline V gives CDR1 SGHRS, CDR2 YFSETQ. The CDR3 is made up of 13 amino acids. This chain's CDR3 is CASSLSLNTEAFF. CDR3 in DNA: TGTGCCAGCAGCCTCAGTTTGAACACTGAAGCTTTCTTT.

About this clonotype itself: This may be a read error: a much more frequent sequence differs by one nucleotide. The J gene is TRBJ2-5, the V gene TRBV20-1; unclear D gene. The DNA end is more similar to TRBJ2-1, so the J call may be wrong. The CDR3 has 10 amino acids. Germline assignment: CDR1 DFQATT and CDR2 SNEGSKA (reference sequence). Written as DNA, the CDR3 is TGCAGTGCGTGGGTAAAGACCCAGTTCTTC. Translation gives CSAWVKTQFF.

CDR3 sequence (DNA): TGCAGTGCTAGACCCAGCCAGGGGGCACAGGAGACCCAGTACTTC. Translated: CSARPSQGAQETQYF. The chain employs TRBV20-1 and TRBJ2-5, with TRBD1 matching 8 bases. J gave up 5 bases and V 2 bases, and 10 bases lay outside the gene matches. There are 15 residues in the CDR3. CDR1 DFQATT and CDR2 SNEGSKA come from the germline V gene (reference sequence).

This clonotype was seen at least ten times. This chain links TRBV12-3 or TRBV12-4 with TRBJ1-1; TRBD1 matches at 7 bases. The trim removed 4 bases at V and 1 base at J, leaving 9 bases unmatched. This CDR3 is built from 16 residues. The CDR3 loop reads CASSSGTAASNTEAFF. CDR3 DNA: TGTGCCAGCAGTTCCGGGACAGCGGCCTCGAACACTGAAGCTTTCTTT.

This clonotype was recorded a few times. The chain joins TRBV6-6 to TRBJ1-4; no reliable D call. CDR3 length: 15 amino acids. Trimming shortened V by 0 bases and J by 4 bases, and 9 bases separated the two germline ends. Germline V gene sequence: CDR1 MNHNY, CDR2 SVGAGI (reference sequence). CDR3 residues: CASSYSRTFNEKLFF. The CDR3, as DNA: TGTGCCAGCAGTTACTCTAGGACTTTTAATGAAAAACTGTTTTTT.

J is TRBJ1-4 and V is TRBV7-8; TRBD1 matches at 8 bases. Germline loops: CDR1 SGHVS, CDR2 FQNEAQ. V gave up 0 bases and J gave up 3 bases; unmatched junction bases: 6. CDR3 length: 17 amino acids. CDR3 residues: CASSLARQGNPNEKLFF. The CDR3 DNA reads TGTGCCAGCAGCTTAGCCCGACAGGGGAATCCTAATGAAAAACTGTTTTTT.

The V call is TRBV18, the J call TRBJ1-2; 7 nucleotides match TRBD1. The V and J ends lost 3 bases and 7 bases, in that order; junction bases with no gene match: 5. Germline V gives CDR1 KGHSH, CDR2 LQKENI. This CDR3 has 13 residues. CDR3 nucleotides: TGTGCCAGCTCACCCGACAGGGCTGGTGGCTACACCTTC. Residues: CASSPDRAGGYTF.

This clonotype showed up many times. The J gene is TRBJ2-5, the V gene TRBV24-1, with TRBD1 matching over 7 bases. This CDR3 has 16 residues. Germline lookup yields CDR1 KGHDR and CDR2 SFDVKD. Trimming cost V 5 bases and J 4 bases; bases outside gene matches: 12. CDR3 residues: CATSVNRGGGGETQYF. The DNA for the CDR3 is TGTGCCACCAGTGTCAATCGAGGGGGCGGAGGAGAGACCCAGTACTTC.

V usage is TRBV6-1 and J usage is TRBJ2-1, with 10 nucleotides matching TRBD1. The CDR3 spans 13 residues. Germline CDR1 is MNHNS and CDR2 is SASEGT. The V and J ends lost 1 base and 15 bases, in that order; junction bases with no gene match: 6. The CDR3 DNA is TGTGCCAGCAGTGAAGAGGGACAGGGGCTAAGGTTCTTC. It translates to CASSEEGQGLRFF.

This clonotype was recorded at least ten times. V and J are TRBV28 and TRBJ1-6; the D gene is possibly TRBD1 (5 bases). This CDR3 has 14 amino acids. Looked up from germline, CDR1 is MDHEN and CDR2 is SYDVKM. The V and J ends lost 7 bases and 8 bases respectively, with 15 bases between them. The CDR3 region is CASTLGGRDSPLHF. CDR3 in DNA: TGTGCCAGCACCTTGGGGGGTAGAGATTCACCCCTCCACTTT.

This clonotype showed up just once. The J gene is TRBJ2-1, the V gene TRBV20-1; 8 nucleotides agree with TRBD2. CDR1 and CDR2 (germline): DFQATT, SNEGSKA (reference sequence). V gave up 6 bases and J gave up 7 bases; unmatched junction bases: 11. CDR3 length equals 14 residues. The CDR3 here is CSASRGGDLNEQFF. The CDR3 DNA follows: TGCAGTGCCTCCCGGGGGGGGGACCTGAATGAGCAGTTCTTC.

The rearrangement joins TRBV29-1 to TRBJ2-3; 9 nucleotides line up with TRBD1. CDR1 and CDR2 (germline): SQVTM, ANQGSEA. V lost 6 bases to trimming and J lost 0 bases; unmatched junction nucleotides: 4. The CDR3 extends over 14 amino acids. CDR3 protein: CSVGQGRSTDTQYF. CDR3 nucleotides: TGCAGCGTAGGACAGGGGAGGAGCACAGATACGCAGTATTTT.

This clonotype was detected many times. The chain has TRBV7-6 and TRBJ2-3; TRBD1 aligns across 8 bases. This CDR3 has 15 amino acids. The V gene end was trimmed by 1 base and the J gene end by 4 bases; junction bases not matched to a gene: 4. Looked up from germline, CDR1 is SGHVS and CDR2 is FNYEAQ. This CDR3 reads CASSLVAGGSDTQYF. The CDR3 DNA reads as TGTGCCAGCAGCTTAGTGGCAGGGGGCTCAGATACGCAGTATTTT.